This T cell receptor beta chain appears in the sequencing data of a study of OX40 agonist ivuxolimab in advanced cancers. Produced via immunoSEQ multiplex PCR; TCRdb's table is partial and in-frame only. The data show over 95,000 clones, 90% to 95% seen once. Study-level findings and limits: At 0.1 to 3.0 mg/kg and by week 6, CD4+ and CD8+ T cells in the blood had expanded clonally.

A single count supports this clone. The antigen remains unidentified. CDR1 is SGHTA, CDR2 FQGTGA, per germline. CDR3 size: 14 residues. V lost 5 bases and J 0 bases, leaving 9 bases between the germline ends. The clonotype comes from an adult with an advanced solid tumor such as melanoma, head and neck, liver or kidney cancer. The chain joins TRBV7-3 to TRBJ2-3, with a possible D match to TRBD2 (6 bases). This specimen was CD4+ or CD8+ T cells sorted from blood, taken in a trial of the OX40 agonist ivuxolimab. CDR3 DNA sequence: TGTGCCAGCAGCGACGGGACTAGCACAGATACGCAGTATTTT. The encoded protein is CASSDGTSTDTQYF.